Below, 7 T cell receptor beta chains from the same sample are listed, as sequenced in a study of CD8+CD57+ T cells in acquired aplastic anemia. TCR beta VDJ and CDR3 profiles were obtained from a genomic DNA template. TCRdb ran MiXCR on the reads and lists one entry per CDR3 protein. The sample yields some 180,000 distinct CDR3 sequences, about 60% seen once. Before being chosen for sequencing, patients had shown CD8+CD57+ cell expansion by flow cytometry. What was sequenced was sorted CD4+, CD8+, or CD8+CD57+ T cells (not recorded which) from PBMCs. Receptor source: a human donor with aplastic anemia.

Details on this clonotype: The junction departs from germline at one end; a sequencing error may be responsible. The chain couples TRBV7-2 to TRBJ2-7; TRBD2 matches at 7 bases. Germline V gene lookup returns CDR1 SGHTA and CDR2 FQGNSA. This CDR3 spans 16 amino acids. The CDR3 DNA sequence: TGTGCCAGCAGCTTAAGTTGGGAGGGATGGTCCTACGAGCGGTACTTC. Amino acids: CASSLSWEGWSYERYF.

Comment on this clonotype: A much more abundant neighbour one base away suggests this may be a read error. The CDR3 loop is CASRSGGAEAFF. CDR3 bases: TGTGCCAGCAGGTCCGGTGGGGCTGAAGCTTTCTTT. The chain uses TRBV6-7 and TRBJ1-1; D is uncertain. TRBV6-7 is designated an ORF whose function remains uncertain. CDR3 length: 12 residues. The V end was cut by 6 bases, the J end by 6 bases, with 11 bases between.

This rearrangement joins TRBV5-1 to TRBJ2-7; 8 nucleotides match TRBD2. The V gene's germline CDR1 is SGHRS and CDR2 YFSETQ. The length of the CDR3 is 14 residues. V lost 7 bases to trimming and J lost 2 bases; unmatched junction nucleotides: 8. The CDR3 reads CASAPAGDTYEQYF. The CDR3 DNA sequence: TGCGCCAGCGCCCCAGCGGGGGATACCTACGAGCAGTACTTC. The full variable domain, rest sourced from reference TRBV5-1 and TRBJ2-7, is KAGVTQTPRYLIKTRGQQVTLSCSPISGHRSVSWYQQTPGQGLQFLFEYFSETQRNKGNFPGRFSGRQFSNSRSEMNVSTLELGDSALYLCASAPAGDTYEQYFGPGTRLTVT.

At least ten counts were recorded for this clonotype. The chain joins TRBV12-3 or TRBV12-4 to TRBJ1-2; D gene ambiguous. Trimming took 7 bases from V and 7 from J, leaving 16 bases between them. CDR3 size: 13 residues. CDR3 sequence (DNA): TGTGCCAGCAATCTAGGGAGGATGACTGGCTACACCTTC. Translating gives CASNLGRMTGYTF.

The rearrangement joins TRBV5-1 to TRBJ2-7, with D perhaps being TRBD1 or TRBD2 (5 bases each). This CDR3 contains 14 residues. With 3 bases removed from V and 1 base from J, the gap between germline ends came to 11 bases. The V gene's germline CDR1 is SGHRS and CDR2 YFSETQ. CDR3 DNA sequence: TGCGCCAGCAGCTGGAGGCAGGGATCCTACGAGCAGTACTTC. Protein product: CASSWRQGSYEQYF.

In this sample, this clonotype turned up once. The chain joins TRBV5-6 to TRBJ2-7; no firm D call. The CDR3 loop spans 15 amino acids. Germline CDR1 reads SGHDT; CDR2 reads YYEEEE. Trimming left V 4 bases short and J 3 bases short, with 17 bases between. The CDR3 here is CASSQTRAWGYEQYF. CDR3 sequence (DNA): TGTGCCAGCAGCCAAACTCGGGCCTGGGGCTACGAGCAGTACTTC.

This clonotype was detected ten times or more. The J gene is TRBJ2-7, the V gene TRBV5-1; D remains unclear. CDR1 and CDR2 (germline): SGHRS, YFSETQ. The CDR3 sequence is 13 residues long. V lost 1 base and J 2 bases, leaving 7 bases between the germline ends. CDR3 region: CASSLNYPYEQYF. CDR3 nucleotides: TGCGCCAGCAGCTTGAATTACCCCTACGAGCAGTACTTC. The full variable domain, rest sourced from reference TRBV5-1 and TRBJ2-7, is KAGVTQTPRYLIKTRGQQVTLSCSPISGHRSVSWYQQTPGQGLQFLFEYFSETQRNKGNFPGRFSGRQFSNSRSEMNVSTLELGDSALYLCASSLNYPYEQYFGPGTRLTVT.